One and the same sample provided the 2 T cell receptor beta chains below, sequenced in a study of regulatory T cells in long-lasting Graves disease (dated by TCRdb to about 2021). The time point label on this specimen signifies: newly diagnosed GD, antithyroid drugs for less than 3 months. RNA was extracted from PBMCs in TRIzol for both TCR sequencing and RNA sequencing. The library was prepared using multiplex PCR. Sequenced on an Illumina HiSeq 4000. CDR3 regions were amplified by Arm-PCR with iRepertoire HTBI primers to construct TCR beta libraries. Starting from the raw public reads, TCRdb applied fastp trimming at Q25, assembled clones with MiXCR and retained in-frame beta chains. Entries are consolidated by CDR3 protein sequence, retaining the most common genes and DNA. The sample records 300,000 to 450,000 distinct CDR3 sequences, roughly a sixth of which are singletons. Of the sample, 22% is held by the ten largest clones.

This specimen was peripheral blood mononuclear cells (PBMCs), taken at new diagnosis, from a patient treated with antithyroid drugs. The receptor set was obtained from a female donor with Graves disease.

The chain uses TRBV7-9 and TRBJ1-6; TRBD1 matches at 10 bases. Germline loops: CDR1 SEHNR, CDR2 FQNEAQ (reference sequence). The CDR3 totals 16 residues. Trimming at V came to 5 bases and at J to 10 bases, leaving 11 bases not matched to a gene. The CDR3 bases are TGTGCCAGCAGCAATCCGCCGGGACAGGGGACATCACCCCTCCACTTT. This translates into CASSNPPGQGTSPLHF.

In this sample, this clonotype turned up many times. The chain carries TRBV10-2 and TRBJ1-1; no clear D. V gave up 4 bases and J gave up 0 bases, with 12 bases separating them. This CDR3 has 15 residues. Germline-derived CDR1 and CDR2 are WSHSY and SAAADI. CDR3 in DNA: TGCGCCAGCAGTGTAAGACGGAAGTTGAACACTGAAGCTTTCTTT. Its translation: CASSVRRKLNTEAFF.